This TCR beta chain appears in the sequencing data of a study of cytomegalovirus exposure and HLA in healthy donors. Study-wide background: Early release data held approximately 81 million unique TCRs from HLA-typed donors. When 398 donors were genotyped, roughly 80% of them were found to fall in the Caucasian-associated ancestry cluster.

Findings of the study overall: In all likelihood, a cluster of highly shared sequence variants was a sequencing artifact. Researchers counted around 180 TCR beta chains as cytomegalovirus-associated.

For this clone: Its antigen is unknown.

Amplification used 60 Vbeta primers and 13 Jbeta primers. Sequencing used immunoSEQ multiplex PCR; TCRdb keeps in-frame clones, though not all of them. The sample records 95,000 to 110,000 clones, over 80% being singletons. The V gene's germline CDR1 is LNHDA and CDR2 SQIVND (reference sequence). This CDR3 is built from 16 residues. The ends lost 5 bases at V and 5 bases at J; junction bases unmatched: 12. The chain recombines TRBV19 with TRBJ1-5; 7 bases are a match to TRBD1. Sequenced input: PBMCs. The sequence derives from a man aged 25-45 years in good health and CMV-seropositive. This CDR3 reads CASSLRTGRPYQPQHF. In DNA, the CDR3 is TGTGCCAGTAGTCTCCGGACAGGTAGGCCTTATCAGCCCCAGCATTTT.